Here is one T cell receptor beta chain with its context. CDR1 and CDR2 from the germline V gene are GTSNPN and SVGIG (reference sequence). The V and J ends lost 1 base and 0 bases respectively, with 7 bases between them. The CDR3 is 14 amino acids. TCRdb's table, derived via immunoSEQ multiplex PCR, lists solely in-frame clones and lacks some. The table has about 64,000 clones, 84% seen once; the top ten hold 9.8%. The data were obtained in a study of OX40 agonist ivuxolimab in advanced cancers. Overall study: Patients received the agonistic anti-OX40 (CD134) antibody ivuxolimab.

The J gene is TRBJ1-3, the V gene TRBV30, with D uncertain. This specimen was CD4+ or CD8+ T cells sorted from blood, taken in a trial of the OX40 agonist ivuxolimab. This clonotype originated in an adult with an advanced solid tumor such as melanoma, head and neck, liver or kidney cancer. CDR3 protein: CAWSDYLSGNTIYF. CDR3 nucleotide sequence: TGTGCCTGGAGTGACTACCTCTCTGGAAACACCATATATTTT.